This T cell receptor (beta chain) was captured in a study of cytomegalovirus exposure and HLA in healthy donors. General observations from the study: For most TCR sequences rarity was the rule, although some public TCRs occurred in many donors. Productive status was seen about 90% or about 30% of the time for most TCR beta V segments in an earlier analysis.

The PCR was carried out with 60 Vbeta primers and 13 Jbeta primers. Libraries were prepared by immunoSEQ multiplex PCR; TCRdb keeps only in-frame clonotypes and omits some of them. The table counts 150,000 or so clones; 1.5% to 2% lies in the top ten. The germline CDR1 and CDR2 sequences are MNHNY and SVGAGI (reference sequence). With 6 bases removed from V and 4 bases from J, the gap between germline ends came to 7 bases. The CDR3 sequence is 12 residues long. A note on this clone: The target antigen is unknown. This sample includes further DNA sequences coding for the same CDR3.

The sample was PBMCs. The genes are TRBV6-6 and TRBJ1-5; possibly TRBD1 for D (6 bases). The sequence was collected from a woman between 50 and 59 years old in good health and CMV-seronegative. CDR3 protein: CASRTGNQPQHF. Written as DNA, the CDR3 is TGTGCCAGCAGAACAGGGAATCAGCCCCAGCATTTT.